A selection of T cell receptor beta chains follows, all from one sample in a study of T cell repertoires in cytomegalovirus infection. The antigens these receptors bind are not known. TCRdb re-analysed the reads in MiXCR, keeping a single row per CDR3 protein. The profile shows about 920,000 distinct CDR3 sequences, approximately 33% of them singletons. The specimen was cultured CD8+ T cells from PBMCs, collected from culture after CMV antigen stimulation. Receptors were obtained from a human donor in good health (CMV status not recorded). Some clones in this sample may be carry-over from other donors' samples. CDR3s include the opening cysteine and the closing phenylalanine or tryptophan. Each record gives: J gene, D gene, V gene, clone size, CDR3 DNA, CDR3 protein. A D gene is named only where the DNA matches it firmly. Some rows have no size entry. The others give once, few or many, or a class for an expanded clone.

>TRBJ1-2|-|TRBV19|-
TGTGCCAGTAGTATAGAGCGCGGGAAGCGCTATGGCTACACCTTC
CASSIERGKRYGYTF
>TRBJ1-1|-|TRBV6-2/TRBV6-3|few
TGTGCCAGCAGTTACTTGCGGGGTGTTGGCACTGAAGCTTTCTTT
CASSYLRGVGTEAFF
>TRBJ2-5|-|TRBV28|few
TGTGCCAGCAGTTTTCCACCCAAGGGAGAGACCCAGTACTTC
CASSFPPKGETQYF
>TRBJ2-5|-|TRBV7-9|-
TGTGCCAGCAGCTTCTCCAGGGAGCGGGAGACCCAGTACTTC
CASSFSRERETQYF
>TRBJ1-5|-|TRBV7-6|once
TGTGCCAACAGCTTAAAGGAGGCCGATCAGCCCCAGCATTTT
CANSLKEADQPQHF
>TRBJ2-5|-|TRBV25-1|-
TGTGCCAGCAGGGCCCCCCAACAGGGCGCGGAGACCCAGTACTTC
CASRAPQQGAETQYF
>TRBJ1-6|TRBD1|TRBV7-6|-
TGTGCCAGCAGCACTTCAGGGGGTAATTCACCCCTCCACTTT
CASSTSGGNSPLHF
>TRBJ1-4|-|TRBV6-2/TRBV6-3|-
TGTGCCAGCACCTCGTGGGGGAATGAAAAACTGTTTTTT
CASTSWGNEKLFF
>TRBJ2-5|-|TRBV9|-
TGTGCCAGCAGCGTAGCTATTGGGGGAGAGACCCAGTACTTC
CASSVAIGGETQYF
>TRBJ2-2|-|TRBV7-6|few
TGTGCCATCCAGGGGGGCACCGGGGAGCTGTTTTTT
CAIQGGTGELFF
>TRBJ1-1|-|TRBV4-1|few
TGCGCCAGCAGCCAAGGGGGTGGTCGTACTGAAGCTTTCTTT
CASSQGGGRTEAFF
>TRBJ2-5|TRBD2|TRBV7-6|many
TGTGCCAGCAGCCGACCGGGACTAGGAGAGACCCAGTACTTC
CASSRPGLGETQYF
>TRBJ2-5|-|TRBV10-1|-
TGCGCCAGCCAAGCCCGTGGGGAGGAGACCCAGTACTTC
CASQARGEETQYF
>TRBJ1-5|-|TRBV5-6|-
TGTGCCAGCAGCTTTGGACAGATGGGGGATCAGCCCCAGCATTTT
CASSFGQMGDQPQHF
>TRBJ1-1|-|TRBV7-9|-
TGTGCCAGCAGCTGGATGGACACTGAAGCTTTCTTT
CASSWMDTEAFF
>TRBJ2-3|-|TRBV19|-
TGTGCCAGTAGGTCCGAGGCAGATACGCAGTATTTT
CASRSEADTQYF
>TRBJ1-5|-|TRBV7-9|-
TGTGCCAGCAGCGTCGGACTCCCGGATAGCAATCAGCCCCAGCATTTT
CASSVGLPDSNQPQHF
>TRBJ2-3|-|TRBV6-1|few
TGTGCCAGCAGTGGCCAATCGGGGATAACAGATACGCAGTATTTT
CASSGQSGITDTQYF
>TRBJ2-7|TRBD2|TRBV10-2|-
TGCGCCAGCAGAAATCTAGCGGGGGGCTCCTACGAGCAGTACTTC
CASRNLAGGSYEQYF
>TRBJ2-1|-|TRBV5-1|few
TGCGCCAGCAGCCCGAGTAGTGGATGGGACTCCCGGGAATGGAATGAGCAGTTCTTC
CASSPSSGWDSREWNEQFF
>TRBJ2-1|-|TRBV12-3/TRBV12-4|many
TGTGCCAGCAGTCCCGCAGGTTACAATGAGCAGTTCTTC
CASSPAGYNEQFF
>TRBJ1-1|-|TRBV6-1|-
TGTGCCAGCAGTGAACCGACAGCCTCTGAAGCTTTCTTT
CASSEPTASEAFF
>TRBJ2-3|-|TRBV18|-
TGTGCCAGCTCACCACTCGCCAGGCCTAGCACAGATACGCAGTATTTT
CASSPLARPSTDTQYF
>TRBJ2-7|-|TRBV7-9|few
TGTGCCAGCAGTACACCGCGGGGCGCGAGCTCCTACGAGCAGTACTTC
CASSTPRGASSYEQYF
>TRBJ1-2|TRBD1|TRBV25-1|once
TGTGCCAGCAGTTACGGGACAGGGAGTTTTTATGGCTACACCTTC
CASSYGTGSFYGYTF
>TRBJ2-1|TRBD1|TRBV6-5|few
TGTGCCAGCAGCTCAGGACAGGGGGTGCATGAGCAGTTCTTC
CASSSGQGVHEQFF
>TRBJ2-7|-|TRBV27|few
TGTGCCAGCAGTTCAGCAGGTTCTCTCTCCTACGAGCAGTACTTC
CASSSAGSLSYEQYF
>TRBJ2-5|-|TRBV5-6|-
TGTGCCAGCAGCTTGGCCGGGCAGGACGAGACCCAGTACTTC
CASSLAGQDETQYF
>TRBJ2-1|TRBD2|TRBV27|few
TGTGCCAGCACACCCCGGGGGGGACGTGAGCAGTTCTTC
CASTPRGGREQFF
>TRBJ1-5|-|TRBV7-8|-
TGTGCCAGCAGATATGCACAGGGCAATCAGCCCCAGCATTTT
CASRYAQGNQPQHF
>TRBJ2-6|-|TRBV25-1|few
TGTGCCAGCAGTGACACAGAGTTCTCTGGGGCCAACGTCCTGACTTTC
CASSDTEFSGANVLTF
>TRBJ2-1|-|TRBV19|-
TGTGCCAGTACCCCGGGAACCGGTGAGCAGTTCTTC
CASTPGTGEQFF
>TRBJ2-1|-|TRBV2|many
TGTGCCAGCAGTGGGGACTTGAGCTCCTACAATGAGCAGTTCTTC
CASSGDLSSYNEQFF
>TRBJ1-1|-|TRBV7-3|-
TGTGCCAGCAGCTTCCGGGGCCGGGGGAGGAACACTGAAGCTTTCTTT
CASSFRGRGRNTEAFF
>TRBJ2-2|-|TRBV6-5|-
TGTGCCAGCAGTTACTCGTCTATGAGGACCCGAGATAGGGAGCTGTTTTTT
CASSYSSMRTRDRELFF
>TRBJ1-5|-|TRBV6-4|-
TGTGCCAGCAGTGACTCTTGGGATTCGGATCAGCCCCAGCATTTT
CASSDSWDSDQPQHF
>TRBJ2-1|TRBD2|TRBV5-6|-
TGTGCCAGCAGCTCAGGACTAGAGAATGAGCAGTTCTTC
CASSSGLENEQFF
>TRBJ2-6|-|TRBV9|-
TGTGCCAGCAGCGTAGACCCCCAAGGGTCTGGGGCCAACGTCCTGACTTTC
CASSVDPQGSGANVLTF
>TRBJ1-2|TRBD1|TRBV28|-
TGTGCCAGCAGTTTAAAAGGGGGCGCGATGTTGTTCAATGGCTACACCTTC
CASSLKGGAMLFNGYTF
>TRBJ2-1|-|TRBV2|many
TGTGCCAGCAGTGACAGGGTTACGTACAATGAGCAGTTCTTC
CASSDRVTYNEQFF
>TRBJ1-4|TRBD1|TRBV27|few
TGTGCCAGCAGACCGGGACAGGGTTATGAAAAACTGTTTTTT
CASRPGQGYEKLFF
>TRBJ2-2|TRBD1|TRBV27|few
TGTGCCAGCAGTTTAGGACGGACAGGGGTGACCGGGGAGCTGTTTTTT
CASSLGRTGVTGELFF
>TRBJ2-1|-|TRBV5-5|-
TGTGCCAGCAGGTATACAGGGAACAATGAGCAGTTCTTC
CASRYTGNNEQFF
>TRBJ1-6|-|TRBV7-6|-
TGTGCCAGCAGCCCCTGGGGGGGCGATAATTCACCCCTCCACTTT
CASSPWGGDNSPLHF
>TRBJ1-4|TRBD1|TRBV27|-
TGTGCCAGCGGCTCCGGGACAGGGGCCAAACTGTTTTTT
CASGSGTGAKLFF
>TRBJ2-1|TRBD2|TRBV9|many
TGTGCCAGCAGCGTAGATGGCGGGGGGGCTAATGAGCAGTTCTTC
CASSVDGGGANEQFF
>TRBJ2-2|-|TRBV11-3|-
TGTGCCAGCAGCCGCTCGGGCAGGGGTGGAGGGGAGCTGTTTTTT
CASSRSGRGGGELFF
>TRBJ2-5|TRBD2|TRBV10-3|-
TGTGCCATCAAAGCGGAACTAGCGGGGGATGACGAGACCCAGTACTTC
CAIKAELAGDDETQYF
>TRBJ2-1|-|TRBV7-9|few
TGTGCCAGCAGCGGAACCGGGACACAACTCGATGAGCAGTTCTTC
CASSGTGTQLDEQFF
>TRBJ1-5|-|TRBV6-2/TRBV6-3|-
TGTGCCAGCAGTTACTCGATCGTGCTGGATCGGCCCCAGCATTTT
CASSYSIVLDRPQHF
>TRBJ2-5|TRBD2|TRBV7-6|few
TGTGCCAGCAGCTCCCGGACTAGCCGGGAGACCCAGTACTTC
CASSSRTSRETQYF